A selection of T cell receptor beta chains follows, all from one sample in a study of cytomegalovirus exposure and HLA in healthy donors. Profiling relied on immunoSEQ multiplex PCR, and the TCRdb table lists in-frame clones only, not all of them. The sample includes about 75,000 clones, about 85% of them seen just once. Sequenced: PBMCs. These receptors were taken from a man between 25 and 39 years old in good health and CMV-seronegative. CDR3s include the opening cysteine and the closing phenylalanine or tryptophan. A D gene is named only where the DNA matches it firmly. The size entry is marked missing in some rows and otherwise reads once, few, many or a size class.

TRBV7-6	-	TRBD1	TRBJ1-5	CASSLDRNQPQHF	TGTGCCAGCAGCTTGGACAGGAATCAGCCCCAGCATTTT
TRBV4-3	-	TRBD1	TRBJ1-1	CASSQQGATEAFF	TGCGCCAGCAGCCAACAGGGGGCCACTGAAGCTTTCTTT
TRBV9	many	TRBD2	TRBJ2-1	CASSPSGNYNEQFF	TGTGCCAGCAGCCCAAGCGGGAACTACAATGAGCAGTTCTTC
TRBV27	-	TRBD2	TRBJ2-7	CASSLRTGGVSYEQYF	TGTGCCAGCAGTTTACGGACGGGGGGGGTCTCCTACGAGCAGTACTTC
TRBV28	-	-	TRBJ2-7	CASSRAGGEYF	TGTGCCAGCAGTAGGGCTGGCGGGGAGTACTTC
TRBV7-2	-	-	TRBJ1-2	CAGGSNYGYTF	TGTGCCGGAGGCTCAAACTATGGCTACACCTTC
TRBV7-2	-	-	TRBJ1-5	CASSLEGWSNQPQHF	TGTGCCAGCAGCTTGGAGGGTTGGAGCAATCAGCCCCAGCATTTT
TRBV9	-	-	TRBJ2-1	CASGGYGSYNEQFF	TGTGCCAGCGGAGGATATGGCTCCTACAATGAGCAGTTCTTC
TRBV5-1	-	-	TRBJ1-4	CASSLRTEDNEKLFF	TGCGCCAGCAGCTTGAGGACAGAAGATAATGAAAAACTGTTTTTT
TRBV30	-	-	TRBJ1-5	CAWSVQGDQPQHF	TGTGCCTGGAGTGTACAAGGAGACCAGCCCCAGCATTTT
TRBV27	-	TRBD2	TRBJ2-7	CASSLVAGNIEQYF	TGTGCCAGCAGTTTAGTAGCGGGGAATATCGAGCAGTACTTC
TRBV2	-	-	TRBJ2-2	CASKITNTGELFF	TGTGCCAGCAAAATAACGAACACCGGGGAGCTGTTTTTT
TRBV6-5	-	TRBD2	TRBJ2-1	CASSRVTREGGEQFF	TGTGCCAGCAGTAGGGTTACGCGGGAGGGCGGTGAGCAGTTCTTC
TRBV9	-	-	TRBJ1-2	CASSVATDLNYGYTF	TGTGCCAGCAGCGTAGCTACAGACCTCAACTATGGCTACACCTTC
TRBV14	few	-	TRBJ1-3	CASSPQITGNTIYF	TGTGCCAGCAGCCCTCAGATTACTGGAAACACCATATATTTT
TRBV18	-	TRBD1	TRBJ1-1	CASSPQGAKDEAFF	TGTGCCAGCTCACCACAGGGGGCCAAAGATGAAGCTTTCTTT
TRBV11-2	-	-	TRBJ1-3	CASSPAGSGENTIYF	TGTGCCAGCAGCCCCGCAGGGTCTGGAGAAAACACCATATATTTT
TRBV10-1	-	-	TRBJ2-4	CASDGGGGRAGPPLAKNIQYF	TGCGCCAGCGATGGCGGGGGCGGTCGGGCGGGACCGCCCTTAGCCAAAAACATTCAGTACTTC
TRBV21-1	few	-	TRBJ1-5	CASSTPSGTVKPSNQPQHF	TGTGCCAGCAGCACTCCCTCCGGGACAGTTAAACCTAGCAATCAGCCCCAGCATTTT
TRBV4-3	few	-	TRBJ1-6	CASSLSEGFPLHF	TGCGCCAGCAGTTTAAGCGAGGGTTTCCCCCTCCACTTT
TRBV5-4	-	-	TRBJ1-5	CASSLEPGMGNQPQHF	TGTGCCAGCAGCTTGGAGCCGGGGATGGGCAATCAGCCCCAGCATTTT
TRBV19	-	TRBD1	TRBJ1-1	CASREDRGQVAFF	TGTGCCAGTAGAGAAGACAGGGGGCAGGTCGCTTTCTTT
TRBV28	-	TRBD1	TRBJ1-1	CASSFGDRDVGGAFF	TGTGCCAGCAGTTTCGGCGACAGGGACGTGGGTGGGGCTTTCTTT
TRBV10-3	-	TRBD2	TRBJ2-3	CAISGRSGGASTDTQYF	TGTGCCATCAGTGGACGTAGCGGGGGGGCAAGTACAGATACGCAGTATTTT
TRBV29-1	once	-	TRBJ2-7	CSVASGDYEQYF	TGCAGCGTTGCTTCCGGGGACTACGAGCAGTACTTC
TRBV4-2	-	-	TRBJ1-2	CASSQTMEGFDGYTF	TGTGCCAGCAGCCAAACAATGGAGGGTTTTGATGGCTACACCTTC
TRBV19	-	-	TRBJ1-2	CASSIVTEDGYTF	TGTGCCAGTAGTATAGTTACGGAGGATGGCTACACCTTC
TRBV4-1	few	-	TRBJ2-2	CASSQRVALNTGELFF	TGCGCCAGCAGCCAAAGGGTAGCGCTGAACACCGGGGAGCTGTTTTTT
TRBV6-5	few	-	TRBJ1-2	CASSYSGQIYGYTF	TGTGCCAGCAGTTACTCCGGACAGATCTATGGCTACACCTTC
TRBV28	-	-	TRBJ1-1	CAATGPGLVTEAFF	TGTGCCGCCACCGGCCCGGGGTTAGTGACTGAAGCTTTCTTT
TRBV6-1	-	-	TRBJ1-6	CASFLKDSYNSPLHF	TGTGCCAGCTTCTTAAAAGACAGTTATAATTCACCCCTCCACTTT
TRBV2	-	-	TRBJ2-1	CASSDVVEYRGNEQFF	TGTGCCAGCAGTGACGTGGTGGAATATAGGGGGAATGAGCAGTTCTTC
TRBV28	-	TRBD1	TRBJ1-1	CASRPRIRDRAFEAFF	TGTGCCAGCAGGCCCAGGATTAGGGACAGGGCATTTGAAGCTTTCTTT
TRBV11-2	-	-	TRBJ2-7	CASSLGFSSYEQYF	TGTGCCAGCAGCTTAGGGTTTAGCAGCTACGAGCAGTACTTC
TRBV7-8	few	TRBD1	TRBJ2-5	CASSWGQGQETQYF	TGTGCCAGCAGCTGGGGACAGGGCCAAGAGACCCAGTACTTC
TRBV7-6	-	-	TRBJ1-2	CASSLVVGGYGYTF	TGTGCCAGCAGCTTAGTGGTAGGAGGCTATGGCTACACCTTC
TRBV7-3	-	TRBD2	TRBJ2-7	CASSLTRELGLAGEQYF	TGTGCCAGCAGCTTGACGCGAGAATTGGGACTAGCGGGGGAGCAGTACTTC
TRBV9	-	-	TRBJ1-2	CASSVERGGYGYTF	TGTGCCAGCAGCGTAGAGAGGGGGGGGTATGGCTACACCTTC
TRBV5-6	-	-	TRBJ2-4	CASSPSGDIQYF	TGTGCCAGCAGCCCCTCAGGTGACATTCAGTACTTC
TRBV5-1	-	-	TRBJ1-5	CASRNQPQHF	TGCGCCAGCCGTAATCAGCCCCAGCATTTT
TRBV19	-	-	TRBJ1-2	CASSIREDHGYTF	TGTGCCAGTAGTATACGGGAAGACCATGGCTACACCTTC
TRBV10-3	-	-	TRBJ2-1	CAINSEEAENEQFF	TGTGCCATAAACTCGGAAGAGGCCGAGAATGAGCAGTTCTTC
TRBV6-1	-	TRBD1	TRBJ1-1	CASSAVPGQGYTEAFF	TGTGCCAGCAGTGCCGTCCCGGGACAGGGATACACTGAAGCTTTCTTT
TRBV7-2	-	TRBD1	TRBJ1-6	CASSLAGTAGLVPYNSPLHF	TGTGCCAGCAGCTTAGCTGGGACAGCCGGGTTAGTGCCCTATAATTCACCCCTCCACTTT